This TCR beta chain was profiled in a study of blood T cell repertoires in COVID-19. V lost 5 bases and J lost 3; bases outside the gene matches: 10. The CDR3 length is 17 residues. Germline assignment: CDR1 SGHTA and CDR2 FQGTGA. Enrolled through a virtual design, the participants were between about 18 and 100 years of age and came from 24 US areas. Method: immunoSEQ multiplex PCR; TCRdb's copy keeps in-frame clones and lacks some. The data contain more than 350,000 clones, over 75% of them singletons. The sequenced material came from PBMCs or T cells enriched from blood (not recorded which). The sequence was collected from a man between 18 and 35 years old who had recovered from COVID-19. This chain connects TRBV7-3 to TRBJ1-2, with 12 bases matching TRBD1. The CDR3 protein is CASSPTGTGGLDYGYTF. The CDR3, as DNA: TGTGCCAGCAGCCCGACCGGGACAGGGGGCCTTGACTATGGCTACACCTTC. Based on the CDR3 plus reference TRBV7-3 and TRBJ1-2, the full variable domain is GAGVSQTPSNKVTEKGKYVELRCDPISGHTALYWYRQSLGQGPEFLIYFQGTGAADDSGLPNDRFFAVRPEGSVSTLKIQRTERGDSAVYLCASSPTGTGGLDYGYTFGSGTRLTVV.